This paragraph reports one T cell receptor beta chain. This sample stems from a study of OX40 agonist ivuxolimab in advanced cancers. The V gene's germline CDR1 is SEHNR and CDR2 FQNEAQ (reference sequence). This CDR3 comprises 13 residues. Deletions cut 1 base from V and 5 bases from J, with 9 bases between. The method was immunoSEQ multiplex PCR; TCRdb's version includes in-frame clones alone and lacks a portion of them. The sample has approximately 79,000 clones, 70% to 90% seen once. This sequence joins TRBV7-9 and TRBJ2-7, with D possibly TRBD1 on 5 matching bases. This receptor was identified in an adult with an advanced solid tumor such as melanoma, head and neck, liver or kidney cancer. Sequenced here: CD4+ or CD8+ T cells sorted from blood, sampled in a trial of the OX40 agonist ivuxolimab. In DNA form, the CDR3 reads TGTGCCAGCAGCTTAGTTGGGGCTGACGAGCAGTACTTC. Translating gives CASSLVGADEQYF. Using reference TRBV7-9 and TRBJ2-7 for the parts outside the CDR3, the full variable domain is DTGVSQNPRHKITKRGQNVTFRCDPISEHNRLYWYRQTLGQGPEFLTYFQNEAQLEKSRLLSDRFSAERPKGSFSTLEIQRTEQGDSAMYLCASSLVGADEQYFGPGTRLTVT.